This entry describes one T cell receptor beta chain. The antigen is unknown. Using immunoSEQ multiplex PCR, the repertoire was profiled, and TCRdb retains in-frame clones only, with some absent. The sample includes 120,000 or so clones, approximately 90% seen only once; the top ten take 1.4%. The sample is drawn from a study of cytomegalovirus exposure and HLA in healthy donors. Looking at the study overall: The 130 or so validation repertoires, a later analysis reported, used the same platform as the 666 first-cohort repertoires.

General study findings and limits: The study recorded over 150 TCR beta chains that were cytomegalovirus-associated. Most TCRs appeared rarely, but some public TCRs recurred in many donors. Confirmation in vitro established that a few CMV-associated chains were specific for CMV antigens.

V was pared by 5 bases and J by 3 bases, with 14 bases between. In germline, CDR1 is MNHEY, CDR2 SVGAGI. This CDR3 region has 14 residues. The chain combines TRBV6-5 with TRBJ2-7, with D possibly TRBD2 on 6 matching bases. This clonotype originated in a woman aged 25 to 39 in good health and CMV-seropositive. Sequencing was done on a sample of PBMCs. The CDR3 sequence is CASSPMAGIYEQYF. The CDR3 DNA reads as TGTGCCAGCAGTCCGATGGCGGGGATCTACGAGCAGTACTTC.